The source of this T cell receptor beta chain is a study of blood T cells in healthy people across ages. Primers used in a second PCR of about 7 to 12 cycles were a sample-barcoded 5' primer and a J-beta primer mix. Through a template-switch adaptor with 12 random nucleotides, each cDNA molecule received a tag. TCRdb processed the 5' RACE reads anew with MiXCR; each CDR3 protein has one entry. The sample contains around 1.1 million distinct CDR3 sequences, 35% to 40% of which appear only once. The people who gave samples were healthy Caucasians from Russia, aged roughly 6 to 100. Samples had at least 6 million PBMCs isolated from them. Germline V lookup: CDR1 MNHEY, CDR2 SVGEGT. V lost 5 bases, J lost 13 bases, and 13 bases stayed unmatched. The CDR3 spans 14 residues.

This TCR derives from a man aged 18 to 35 in good health. Material for sequencing was blood. This chain uses TRBV6-2 or TRBV6-3 with TRBJ2-1, with 8 nucleotides matching TRBD1. CDR3 coding DNA: TGTGCCAGCAGTCTCCGGGACAGGTCCTGGACCCAGTTCTTC. It translates to CASSLRDRSWTQFF.